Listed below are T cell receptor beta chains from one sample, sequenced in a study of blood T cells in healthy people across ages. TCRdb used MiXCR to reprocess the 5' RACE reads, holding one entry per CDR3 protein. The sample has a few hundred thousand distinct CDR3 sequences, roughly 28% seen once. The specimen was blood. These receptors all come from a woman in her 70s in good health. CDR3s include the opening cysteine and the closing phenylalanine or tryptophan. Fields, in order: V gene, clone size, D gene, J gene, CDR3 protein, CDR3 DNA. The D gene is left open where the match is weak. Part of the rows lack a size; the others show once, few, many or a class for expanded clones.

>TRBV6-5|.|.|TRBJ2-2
CASSYYGQRNTGELFF
TGTGCCAGCAGTTACTACGGACAGAGGAACACCGGGGAGCTGTTTTTT
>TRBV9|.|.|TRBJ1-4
CASSVGIATNEKLFF
TGTGCCAGCAGCGTCGGAATTGCAACTAATGAAAAACTGTTTTTT
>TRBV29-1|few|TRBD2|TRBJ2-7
CSVTSGRNEQYF
TGCAGCGTGACTAGCGGGAGGAACGAGCAGTACTTC
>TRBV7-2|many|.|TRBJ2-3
CASSSTYDRGTQYF
TGTGCCAGCAGCTCCACCTATGACCGCGGCACGCAGTATTTT
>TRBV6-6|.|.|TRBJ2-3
CASSYGTGFSTDTQYF
TGTGCCAGCAGCTACGGGACTGGATTCTCCACAGATACGCAGTATTTT
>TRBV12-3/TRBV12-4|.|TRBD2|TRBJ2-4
CASSTSGGTGDIQYF
TGTGCCAGCAGTACTAGCGGGGGGACAGGGGACATTCAGTACTTC
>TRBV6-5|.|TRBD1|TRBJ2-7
CASTRDPGGREQYF
TGTGCCAGCACTCGGGATCCAGGGGGAAGGGAGCAGTACTTC
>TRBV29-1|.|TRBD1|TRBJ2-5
CSVGRGNFQETQYF
TGCAGCGTGGGCAGGGGGAACTTTCAAGAGACCCAGTACTTC
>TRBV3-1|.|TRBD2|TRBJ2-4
CASSPQGSGGGNIQYF
TGTGCCAGCAGCCCACAGGGAAGCGGGGGCGGAAACATTCAGTACTTC
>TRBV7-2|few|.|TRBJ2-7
CASSAHRSYEQYF
TGTGCCAGCAGCGCTCACAGGTCCTACGAGCAGTACTTC
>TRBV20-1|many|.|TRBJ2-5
CSAPDSRVPQYF
TGCAGTGCCCCAGATAGCCGAGTTCCCCAGTACTTC
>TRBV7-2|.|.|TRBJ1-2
CASGPGYTF
TGTGCCAGCGGCCCCGGCTACACCTTC
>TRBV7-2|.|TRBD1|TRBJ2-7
CASSQTGLDRFEQYF
TGTGCCAGCAGCCAGACAGGGCTGGATCGGTTCGAGCAGTACTTC
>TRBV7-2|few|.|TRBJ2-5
CASSLRRLSQETQYF
TGTGCCAGCAGCTTACGTAGACTATCCCAAGAGACCCAGTACTTC
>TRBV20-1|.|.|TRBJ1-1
CSGRGGAEHTEAFF
TGCAGTGGGCGGGGTGGGGCCGAACACACTGAAGCTTTCTTT
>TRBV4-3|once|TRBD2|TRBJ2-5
CASSQTSGFQETQYF
TGCGCCAGCAGCCAGACTAGCGGTTTTCAAGAGACCCAGTACTTC
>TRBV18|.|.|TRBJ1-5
CASSPPTVGVYQPQHF
TGTGCCAGCTCACCACCGACGGTCGGCGTGTACCAGCCCCAGCATTTT
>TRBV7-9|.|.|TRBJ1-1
CASSTFAGATSDTEAFF
TGTGCCAGCAGCACGTTCGCCGGGGCCACAAGTGACACTGAAGCTTTCTTT
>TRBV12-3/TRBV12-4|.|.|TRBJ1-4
CAGLNEKLFF
TGTGCCGGACTAAATGAAAAACTGTTTTTT
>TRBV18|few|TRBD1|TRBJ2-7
CASSPGQGQTYEQYF
TGTGCCAGCTCTCCGGGACAGGGACAAACCTACGAGCAGTACTTC
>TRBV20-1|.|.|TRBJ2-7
CSARFLDEQYF
TGCAGTGCTAGATTTCTCGACGAGCAGTACTTC
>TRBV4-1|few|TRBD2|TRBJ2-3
CASSPWGGGTDTQYF
TGCGCCAGCAGCCCCTGGGGGGGAGGCACAGATACGCAGTATTTT
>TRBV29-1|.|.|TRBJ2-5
CSVEAGRRETQYF
TGCAGCGTTGAGGCAGGACGGCGGGAGACCCAGTACTTC
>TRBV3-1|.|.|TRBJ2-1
CASSLTDYDILNEQFF
TGTGCCAGCAGTCTGACAGATTATGACATCCTTAATGAGCAGTTCTTC
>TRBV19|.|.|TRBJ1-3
CASNTGGNTIYF
TGTGCCAGCAATACAGGGGGAAACACCATATATTTT
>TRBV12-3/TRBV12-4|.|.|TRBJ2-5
CASSFASRRETQYF
TGTGCCAGCAGTTTCGCTAGCCGACGGGAGACCCAGTACTTC
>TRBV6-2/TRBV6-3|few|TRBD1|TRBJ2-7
CASTRDSPYAEQYF
TGTGCCAGCACCAGGGACAGCCCCTATGCAGAGCAGTACTTC
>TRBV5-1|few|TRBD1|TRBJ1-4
CASSSLQGEKLFF
TGCGCCAGCAGCTCCCTACAGGGGGAAAAACTGTTTTTT
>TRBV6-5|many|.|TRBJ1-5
CASSYGGQGQPQHF
TGTGCCAGCAGTTACGGGGGGCAAGGGCAGCCCCAGCATTTT
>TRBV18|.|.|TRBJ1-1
CASSPMVTEAFF
TGTGCCAGCTCACCGATGGTAACTGAAGCTTTCTTT
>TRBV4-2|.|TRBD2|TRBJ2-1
CASSQDVAGGGNEQFF
TGTGCCAGCAGCCAAGATGTAGCGGGAGGTGGGAATGAGCAGTTCTTC